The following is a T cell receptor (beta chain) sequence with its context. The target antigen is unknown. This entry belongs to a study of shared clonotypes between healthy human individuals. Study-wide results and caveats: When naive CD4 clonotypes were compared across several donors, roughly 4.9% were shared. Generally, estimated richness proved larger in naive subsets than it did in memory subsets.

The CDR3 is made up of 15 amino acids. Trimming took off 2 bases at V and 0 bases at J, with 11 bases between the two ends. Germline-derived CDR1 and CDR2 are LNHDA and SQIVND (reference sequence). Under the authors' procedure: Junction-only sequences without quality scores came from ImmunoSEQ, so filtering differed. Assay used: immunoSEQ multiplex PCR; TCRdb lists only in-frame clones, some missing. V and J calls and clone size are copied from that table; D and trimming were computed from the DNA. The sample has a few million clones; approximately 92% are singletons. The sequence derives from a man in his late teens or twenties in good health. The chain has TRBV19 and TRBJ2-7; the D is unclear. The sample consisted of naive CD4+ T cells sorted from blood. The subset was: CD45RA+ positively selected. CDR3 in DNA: TGTGCCAGTAGTATATCCAGGTACCTCTCCTACGAGCAGTACTTC. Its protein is CASSISRYLSYEQYF.